This T cell receptor (beta chain) was documented in a study of early T cells in non-severe SARS-CoV-2 infection. Study observations and caveats: Matching with VDJdb favored anti-spike CD8 responses (missing private and CD4 specificities).

TCRdb processed the 5' RACE reads anew with MiXCR; each CDR3 protein has one entry. The table has roughly 26,000 distinct CDR3 sequences, 4% to 4.5% seen once. This clonotype was observed many times. Its antigen is currently unknown. Germline V gene lookup returns CDR1 KGHSH and CDR2 LQKENI. V gave up 6 bases and J gave up 7 bases; unmatched junction bases: 12. The CDR3 totals 15 residues. The TCR originated in an adult who was a healthcare worker with PCR-confirmed SARS-CoV-2 infection or an uninfected control (not recorded which). This sequence joins TRBV18 and TRBJ2-1, with 7 bases identical to TRBD2. The sample taken for sequencing was whole blood. The CDR3 region has the DNA TGTGCCAGCTCTCCCCTTGCGGGAGTTAAAAATGAGCAGTTCTTC. The encoded protein is CASSPLAGVKNEQFF.